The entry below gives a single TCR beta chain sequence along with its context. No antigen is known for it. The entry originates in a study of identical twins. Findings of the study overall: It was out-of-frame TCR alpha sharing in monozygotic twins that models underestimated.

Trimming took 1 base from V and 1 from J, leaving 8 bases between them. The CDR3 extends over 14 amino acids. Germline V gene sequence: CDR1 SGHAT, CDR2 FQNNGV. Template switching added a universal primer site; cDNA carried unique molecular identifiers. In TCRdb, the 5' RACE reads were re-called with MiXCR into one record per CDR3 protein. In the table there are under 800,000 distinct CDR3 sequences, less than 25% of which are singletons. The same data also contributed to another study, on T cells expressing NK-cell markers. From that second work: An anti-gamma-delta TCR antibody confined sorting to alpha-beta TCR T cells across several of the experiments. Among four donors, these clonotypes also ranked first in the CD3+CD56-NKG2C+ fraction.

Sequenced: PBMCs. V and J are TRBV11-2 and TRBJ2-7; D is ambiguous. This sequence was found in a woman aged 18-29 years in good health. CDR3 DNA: TGTGCCAGCAGCTTAGTCGACCTATCCTACGAGCAGTACTTC. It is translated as CASSLVDLSYEQYF.